The next 10 T cell receptor beta chains were all read from a single sample in a study of shared clonotypes between healthy human individuals. The method was immunoSEQ multiplex PCR; TCRdb's version includes in-frame clones alone and lacks a portion of them. This sample has over 2 million clones, with roughly 94% found just once. Source material: naive CD4+ T cells sorted from blood. Subset denoted: CD45RA+ positively selected. All receptors come from a man aged 18 to 35 in good health.

This CDR3 is CASTNGPWDTQYF. CDR3 in DNA: TGTGCCAGCACAAACGGACCATGGGATACGCAGTATTTT. V gene TRBV2 combines with J gene TRBJ2-3, with unresolved D. The CDR3 is 13 residues long. CDR1 SNHLY and CDR2 FYNNEI come from the germline V gene. Trimming took 7 bases from V and 6 from J, leaving 14 bases between them.

V and J are TRBV2 and TRBJ1-4; tentative D call: TRBD1 (5 bases). V was trimmed by 3 bases and J by 7 bases, leaving 15 bases between them. CDR3 length equals 15 residues. The germline V gene encodes CDR1 SNHLY and CDR2 FYNNEI. DNA for the CDR3: TGTGCCAGCAGTGATGGACAAGTTTTGGGTGAAAAACTGTTTTTT. Its translation: CASSDGQVLGEKLFF.

V is TRBV19 and J is TRBJ1-2, with 8 bases that match TRBD1. The CDR3 loop spans 14 amino acids. Germline CDR1 is LNHDA and CDR2 is SQIVND (reference sequence). The V gene end was trimmed by 3 bases and the J gene end by 4 bases; junction bases not matched to a gene: 4. The CDR3 DNA reads as TGTGCCAGTAGTATCGGACAGGGCGCCTATGGCTACACCTTC. It specifies CASSIGQGAYGYTF.

Only one count was recorded for this clone. The sample holds other DNA sequences that translate to the same CDR3. This chain joins TRBV6-1 and TRBJ1-5; D gene unclear. The length of the CDR3 is 13 residues. Trimming cost V 1 base and J 4 bases, with 5 bases left between them. Germline CDR1 reads MNHNS; CDR2 reads SASEGT. The DNA of the CDR3 is TGTGCCAGCAGTGAAGAGCTGAATCAGCCCCAGCATTTT. Residues: CASSEELNQPQHF.

Here the CDR3 reads CASSQQGADTIYF. The CDR3 DNA reads as TGTGCCAGCAGTCAACAGGGGGCGGACACCATATATTTT. The chain links TRBV5-4 to TRBJ1-3, with TRBD1 matching over 9 bases. From germline, CDR1 is SGHNT and CDR2 YYREEE (reference sequence). V lost 5 bases to trimming and J lost 8 bases; unmatched junction nucleotides: 5. The CDR3 is 13 residues long. The full variable domain, with the rest looked up from reference TRBV5-4 and TRBJ1-3, is ETGVTQSPTHLIKTRGQQVTLRCSSQSGHNTVSWYQQALGQGPQFIFQYYREEENGRGNFPPRFSGLQFPNYSSELNVNALELDDSALYLCASSQQGADTIYFGEGSWLTVV.

The V and J genes are TRBV28 and TRBJ2-2; D unresolved. The V gene lost 2 bases and the J gene lost 6 bases, with 7 bases spanning the gap. This CDR3 comprises 13 residues. Germline loops: CDR1 MDHEN, CDR2 SYDVKM. The CDR3 protein is CASSLGIPGELFF. The CDR3 DNA reads TGTGCCAGCAGTTTAGGGATCCCCGGGGAGCTGTTTTTT. Full variable domain (remainder filled in from reference TRBV28 and TRBJ2-2): DVKVTQSSRYLVKRTGEKVFLECVQDMDHENMFWYRQDPGLGLRLIYFSYDVKMKEKGDIPEGYSVSREKKERFSLILESASTNQTSMYLCASSLGIPGELFFGEGSRLTVL.

The V call is TRBV5-1, the J call TRBJ1-1; D is unclear. The V gene's germline CDR1 is SGHRS and CDR2 YFSETQ. This CDR3 spans 16 amino acids. Trimming stripped 0 bases from V and 5 bases from J, with 17 bases between. The CDR3, as DNA: TGCGCCAGCAGCTTGGTACCGAGTGGGGTCGGGACTGAAGCTTTCTTT. Translating it yields CASSLVPSGVGTEAFF.

The rearrangement uses TRBV9 and TRBJ2-7; no clear D gene. This CDR3 comprises 14 residues. Trimming removed 6 bases from V and 0 bases from J, with 13 bases in between. In germline, CDR1 is SGDLS, CDR2 YYNGEE. For the CDR3, the DNA is TGTGCCAGCAAGCAAGACTCCAGCTCCTACGAGCAGTACTTC. Translation gives CASKQDSSSYEQYF.

This clone was picked up one time. J is TRBJ1-1 and V is TRBV6-1; D is perhaps TRBD1 (5 bases). Trimming removed 2 bases from V and 5 bases from J, with 9 bases in between. The CDR3 consists of 13 residues. Germline V lookup: CDR1 MNHNS, CDR2 SASEGT. The CDR3 DNA reads as TGTGCCAGCAGTGAATGGGAGGGGACTGAAGCTTTCTTT. Translated: CASSEWEGTEAFF.

This clone has only one observation. This rearrangement joins TRBV9 to TRBJ1-3; D uncertain. Per germline, CDR1 SGDLS and CDR2 YYNGEE. CDR3 length: 16 residues. Trimming left V 0 bases short and J 7 bases short, with 17 bases between. The CDR3 protein is CASSVDNSGIVNTIYF. CDR3 nucleotide sequence: TGTGCCAGCAGCGTAGATAACTCAGGCATTGTGAACACCATATATTTT.